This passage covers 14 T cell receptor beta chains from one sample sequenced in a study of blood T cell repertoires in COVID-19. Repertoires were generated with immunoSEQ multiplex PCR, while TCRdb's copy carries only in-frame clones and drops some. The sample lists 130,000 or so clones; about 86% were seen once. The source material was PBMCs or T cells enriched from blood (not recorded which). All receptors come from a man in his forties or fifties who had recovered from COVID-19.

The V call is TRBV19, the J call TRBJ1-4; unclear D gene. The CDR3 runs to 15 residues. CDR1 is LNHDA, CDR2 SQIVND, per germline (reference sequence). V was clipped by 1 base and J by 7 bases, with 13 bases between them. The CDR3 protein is CASSIGGRLSEKLFF. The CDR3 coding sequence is TGTGCCAGTAGTATAGGCGGGCGATTAAGTGAAAAACTGTTTTTT.

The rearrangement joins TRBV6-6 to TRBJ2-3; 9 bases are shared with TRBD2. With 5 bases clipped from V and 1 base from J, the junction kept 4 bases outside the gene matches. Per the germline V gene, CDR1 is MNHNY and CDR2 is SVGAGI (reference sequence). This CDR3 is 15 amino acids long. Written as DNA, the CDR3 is TGTGCCAGCAGTACGGGCGGGGGGGGCACAGATACGCAGTATTTT. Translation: CASSTGGGGTDTQYF.

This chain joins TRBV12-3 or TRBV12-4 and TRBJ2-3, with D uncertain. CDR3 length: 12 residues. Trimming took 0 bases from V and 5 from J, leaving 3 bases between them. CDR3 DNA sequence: TGTGCCAGCAGTTTAGCTAGAGATACGCAGTATTTT. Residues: CASSLARDTQYF.

The CDR3 region has the DNA TGTGCCAGCAGTCGAGGCTCTGGAAACACCATATATTTT. Protein sequence: CASSRGSGNTIYF. The rearrangement joins TRBV5-5 to TRBJ1-3; no clear D gene. The CDR3 runs to 13 residues. CDR1 SGHKS and CDR2 YYEKEE come from the germline V gene (reference sequence). V was cut by 5 bases and J by 0 bases, with 6 bases left in between.

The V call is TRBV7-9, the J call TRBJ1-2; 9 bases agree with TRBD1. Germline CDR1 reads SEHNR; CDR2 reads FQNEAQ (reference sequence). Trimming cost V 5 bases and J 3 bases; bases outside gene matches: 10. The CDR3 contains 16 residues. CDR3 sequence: CASSTKDRGEYYGYTF. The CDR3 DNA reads TGTGCCAGCAGCACTAAGGACAGGGGAGAATACTATGGCTACACCTTC.

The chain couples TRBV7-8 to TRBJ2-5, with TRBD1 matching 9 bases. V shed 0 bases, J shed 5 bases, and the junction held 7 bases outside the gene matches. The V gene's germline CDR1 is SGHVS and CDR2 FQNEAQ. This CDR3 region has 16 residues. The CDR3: CASSLAGGTGSETQYF. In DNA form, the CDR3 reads TGTGCCAGCAGCTTAGCAGGGGGGACAGGGAGCGAGACCCAGTACTTC. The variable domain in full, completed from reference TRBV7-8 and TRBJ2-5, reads GAGVSQSPRYKVAKRGQDVALRCDPISGHVSLFWYQQALGQGPEFLTYFQNEAQLDKSGLPSDRFFAERPEGSVSTLKIQRTQQEDSAVYLCASSLAGGTGSETQYFGPGTRLLVL.

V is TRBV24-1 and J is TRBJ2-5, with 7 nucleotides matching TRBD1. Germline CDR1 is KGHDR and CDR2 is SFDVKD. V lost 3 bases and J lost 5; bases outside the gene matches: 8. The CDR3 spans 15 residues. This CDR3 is CATSDRIGGEETQYF. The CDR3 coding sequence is TGTGCCACCAGTGATCGAATAGGGGGCGAGGAGACCCAGTACTTC.

CDR3 sequence (DNA): TGTGCCAGCAGTGCAGGGGTACAAAGGGAGCAGTACTTC. Translating gives CASSAGVQREQYF. The genes are TRBV12-3 or TRBV12-4 and TRBJ2-7, with D perhaps TRBD1 (6 bases). CDR3 length: 13 residues. V lost 5 bases, J lost 7 bases, and 15 bases lay in between.

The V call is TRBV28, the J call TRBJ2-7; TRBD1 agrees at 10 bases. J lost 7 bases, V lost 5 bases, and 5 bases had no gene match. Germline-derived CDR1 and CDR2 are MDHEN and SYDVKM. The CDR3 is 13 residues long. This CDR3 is CASSGTGAWEQYF. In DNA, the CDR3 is TGTGCCAGCAGTGGGACAGGGGCGTGGGAGCAGTACTTC.

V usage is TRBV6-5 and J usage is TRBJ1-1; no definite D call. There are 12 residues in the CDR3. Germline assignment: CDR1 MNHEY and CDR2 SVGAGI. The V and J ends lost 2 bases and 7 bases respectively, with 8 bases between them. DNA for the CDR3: TGTGCCAGCAGTTACCCGGGAAGTGAAGCTTTCTTT. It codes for CASSYPGSEAFF.

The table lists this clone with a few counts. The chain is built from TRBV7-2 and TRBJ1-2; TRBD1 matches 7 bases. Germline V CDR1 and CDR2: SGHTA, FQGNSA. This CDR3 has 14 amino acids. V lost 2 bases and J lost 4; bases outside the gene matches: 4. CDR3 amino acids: CASSLQGVGYGYTF. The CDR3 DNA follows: TGTGCCAGCAGCTTACAGGGGGTGGGCTATGGCTACACCTTC.

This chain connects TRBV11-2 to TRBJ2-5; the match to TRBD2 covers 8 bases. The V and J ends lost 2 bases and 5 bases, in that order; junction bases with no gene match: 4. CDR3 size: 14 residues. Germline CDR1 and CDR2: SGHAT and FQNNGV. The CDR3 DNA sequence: TGTGCCAGCAGCTTAAACGTAGCGGGGGAGACCCAGTACTTC. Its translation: CASSLNVAGETQYF.

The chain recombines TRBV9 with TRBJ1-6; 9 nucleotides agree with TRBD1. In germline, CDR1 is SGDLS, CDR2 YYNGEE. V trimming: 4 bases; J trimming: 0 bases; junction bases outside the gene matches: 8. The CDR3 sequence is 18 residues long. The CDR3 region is CASSSHRGPLSYNSPLHF. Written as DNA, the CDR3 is TGTGCCAGCAGCTCACACAGGGGGCCGCTCTCCTATAATTCACCCCTCCACTTT.

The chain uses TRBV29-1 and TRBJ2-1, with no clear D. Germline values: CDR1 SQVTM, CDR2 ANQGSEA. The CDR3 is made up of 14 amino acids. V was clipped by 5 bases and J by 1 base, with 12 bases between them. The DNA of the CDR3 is TGCAGCGTTATAGACACCTTATCCTACAATGAGCAGTTCTTC. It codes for CSVIDTLSYNEQFF.